Following are 19 T cell receptor beta chains from one sample sequenced in a study of T cell repertoires in cytomegalovirus infection. TCRdb re-derived calls from the reads in MiXCR, one entry per CDR3 protein. This table holds approximately 180,000 distinct CDR3 sequences, roughly 9.8% found once. Sample: PBMCs. The receptors here all came from a human donor in good health (CMV status not recorded). Some clones in this sample may be carry-over from other donors' samples.

This clonotype was observed a few times. This chain connects TRBV7-9 to TRBJ2-1; D remains ambiguous. The CDR3 is 14 residues long. V lost 1 base, J lost 3 bases, and 7 bases lay in between. Germline CDR1 SEHNR, CDR2 FQNEAQ (reference sequence). The CDR3 spells CASSLERSYNEQFF. For the CDR3, the DNA is TGTGCCAGCAGCTTAGAGAGAAGCTACAATGAGCAGTTCTTC.

This clonotype has at least ten counts. The chain uses TRBV7-2 and TRBJ2-1; no firm D call. The CDR3 consists of 13 residues. V shed 3 bases and J shed 0 bases, with 3 bases lying between them. The germline V gene has CDR1 SGHTA and CDR2 FQGNSA. CDR3 sequence (DNA): TGTGCCAGCAGCTTTAACTCCTACAATGAGCAGTTCTTC. Its protein is CASSFNSYNEQFF. Full variable domain (remainder filled in from reference TRBV7-2 and TRBJ2-1): GAGVSQSPSNKVTEKGKDVELRCDPISGHTALYWYRQSLGQGLEFLIYFQGNSAPDKSGLPSDRFSAERTGGSVSTLTIQRTQQEDSAVYLCASSFNSYNEQFFGPGTRLTVL.

This clonotype was counted ten times or more. The chain has TRBV28 and TRBJ1-1; D gene ambiguous. V was cut by 6 bases and J by 3 bases, with 8 bases left in between. From germline, CDR1 is MDHEN and CDR2 SYDVKM. This CDR3 has 12 residues. The CDR3 region is CASRLGYTEAFF. The CDR3, as DNA: TGTGCCAGCAGGTTAGGGTACACTGAAGCTTTCTTT.

This clonotype showed up just a few times. The chain recombines TRBV28 with TRBJ2-5, with D perhaps matching TRBD2 (6 bases). Trimming removed 2 bases at V and 5 bases at J, with 15 bases between. The CDR3 is 15 residues long. Germline CDR1 reads MDHEN; CDR2 reads SYDVKM. The CDR3 reads CASSLGLALEETQYF. The CDR3 DNA reads TGTGCCAGCAGTTTAGGGCTAGCGTTGGAGGAGACCCAGTACTTC.

This clonotype appeared many times. The J gene is TRBJ1-3, the V gene TRBV7-2, with 7 nucleotides matching TRBD1. V lost 1 base and J lost 0; bases outside the gene matches: 9. The CDR3 is 18 amino acids. Germline assignment: CDR1 SGHTA and CDR2 FQGNSA. CDR3 sequence reads: CASSLVPGTENSGNTIYF. CDR3 DNA sequence: TGTGCCAGCAGCTTAGTACCCGGGACAGAGAACTCTGGAAACACCATATATTTT.

This clonotype came up many times. The V and J genes are TRBV7-2 and TRBJ1-2; no clear D. V was trimmed by 3 bases and J by 4 bases, leaving 12 bases between them. Germline-derived CDR1 and CDR2 are SGHTA and FQGNSA. The CDR3 loop spans 14 amino acids. As DNA, the CDR3 is TGTGCCAGCAGCTTCCGGGGTAGCATCTATGGCTACACCTTC. The encoded protein is CASSFRGSIYGYTF.

This clonotype was seen many times. V gene TRBV9 combines with J gene TRBJ2-1, with 7 nucleotides matching TRBD1. The CDR3 covers 15 residues. Trimming cost V 0 bases and J 6 bases; bases outside gene matches: 6. From germline, CDR1 is SGDLS and CDR2 YYNGEE. In nucleotides, the CDR3 is TGTGCCAGCAGCGTAGACCCTAGGGACAGCAATGAGCAGTTCTTC. It encodes CASSVDPRDSNEQFF.

At least ten counts were recorded for this clonotype. V usage is TRBV6-5 and J usage is TRBJ1-5; D may be TRBD1 (5 bases). This CDR3 has 15 residues. V shed 6 bases and J shed 0 bases, with 12 bases lying between them. Per the germline V gene, CDR1 is MNHEY and CDR2 is SVGAGI. The CDR3 DNA follows: TGTGCCAGCAGAAACAGGATTTATAGCAATCAGCCCCAGCATTTT. Encoded protein: CASRNRIYSNQPQHF.

Only a few counts were recorded for this clonotype. This rearrangement joins TRBV5-4 to TRBJ2-6; no firm D call. CDR3 length: 15 amino acids. Trimming removed 4 bases from V and 0 bases from J, with 8 bases in between. CDR1 is SGHNT, CDR2 YYREEE, per germline (reference sequence). The CDR3 DNA is TGTGCCAGCAGCCCTAGGTCCTCTGGGGCCAACGTCCTGACTTTC. The encoded protein is CASSPRSSGANVLTF.

In this sample, this clonotype turned up many times. The V gene is TRBV12-3 or TRBV12-4, the J gene TRBJ1-4; TRBD1 matches at 7 bases. The CDR3 loop spans 14 amino acids. The ends lost 3 bases at V and 5 bases at J; junction bases unmatched: 3. CDR3 amino acids: CASSLTGSNEKLFF. The CDR3 DNA reads as TGTGCCAGCAGTTTGACAGGGTCAAATGAAAAACTGTTTTTT.

This clonotype came up a few times. This rearrangement joins TRBV29-1 to TRBJ1-4; TRBD1 matches at 9 bases. Germline-derived CDR1 and CDR2 are SQVTM and ANQGSEA. The CDR3 extends over 13 amino acids. Trimming removed 7 bases from V and 5 bases from J; junction bases left unmatched: 5. The CDR3 region is CSAPGQGNEKLFF. CDR3 sequence (DNA): TGCAGCGCTCCGGGACAGGGAAATGAAAAACTGTTTTTT.

The rearrangement links TRBV6-2 or TRBV6-3 to TRBJ1-1; 7 bases are a match to TRBD1. CDR1 is MNHEY, CDR2 SVGEGT, per germline. This CDR3 has 13 residues. J lost 0 bases, V lost 7 bases, and 2 bases had no gene match. The CDR3, as DNA: TGTGCCAGCATCGACAGGGTGAACACTGAAGCTTTCTTT. Encoded protein: CASIDRVNTEAFF.

This clonotype was detected a few times. V is TRBV2 and J is TRBJ2-3; D possibly corresponds to TRBD2 (5 bases). This CDR3 contains 13 residues. In germline, CDR1 is SNHLY, CDR2 FYNNEI. V lost 7 bases to trimming and J lost 2 bases, with 10 bases between them. As DNA, the CDR3 is TGTGCCAGCAACGGAGGATTCACAGATACGCAGTATTTT. Translation gives CASNGGFTDTQYF.

In its sample, this clonotype was seen many times. This chain connects TRBV7-2 to TRBJ2-5; a possible D gene is TRBD2 (6 bases). Germline CDR1 and CDR2: SGHTA and FQGNSA. This CDR3 has 15 residues. The ends were cut back, 0 bases at V and 2 bases at J, with 10 bases in the middle. CDR3 sequence (DNA): TGTGCCAGCAGCTTAGCCGAAGCGGGTCAAGAGACCCAGTACTTC. Its translation is CASSLAEAGQETQYF.

This clonotype has ten or more counts. The V gene is TRBV12-3 or TRBV12-4, the J gene TRBJ1-1; D unclear. There are 13 residues in the CDR3. The V end lost 0 bases, the J end lost 5 bases, and 7 bases lay between the germline ends. The CDR3 protein is CASSLASRTEAFF. The CDR3 DNA reads as TGTGCCAGCAGTTTAGCGTCTAGAACTGAAGCTTTCTTT.

This clonotype was detected ten times or more. The J gene is TRBJ2-1, the V gene TRBV24-1; 7 nucleotides align to TRBD1. The CDR3 runs 16 residues. CDR1 KGHDR and CDR2 SFDVKD come from the germline V gene. Unmatched junction bases numbered 11, after V lost 1 base and J lost 9 bases. CDR3 sequence reads: CATSDLQGRGSGEQFF. The DNA of the CDR3 is TGTGCCACCAGTGATTTACAGGGGCGCGGGTCGGGTGAGCAGTTCTTC.

This clonotype came up many times. The chain recombines TRBV7-2 with TRBJ2-3, with D unresolved. The germline CDR1 and CDR2 sequences are SGHTA and FQGNSA. V lost 4 bases and J 6 bases, leaving 8 bases between the germline ends. The CDR3 consists of 12 residues. CDR3 sequence reads: CASSWVKDTQYF. The CDR3 DNA is TGTGCCAGCAGCTGGGTTAAGGATACGCAGTATTTT. Combining the CDR3 with reference TRBV7-2 and TRBJ2-3 gives the whole variable domain GAGVSQSPSNKVTEKGKDVELRCDPISGHTALYWYRQSLGQGLEFLIYFQGNSAPDKSGLPSDRFSAERTGGSVSTLTIQRTQQEDSAVYLCASSWVKDTQYFGPGTRLTVL.

This clonotype was seen a handful of times. The chain couples TRBV3-1 to TRBJ2-2; tentatively, D is TRBD1 or TRBD2 (5 bases each). The germline gives CDR1 LGHDT, CDR2 YNNKEL (reference sequence). Trimming pared 3 bases from V and 10 bases from J, leaving 18 bases between. CDR3 length: 15 residues. The CDR3 sequence is CASSQAGARTEELFF. CDR3 bases: TGTGCCAGCAGCCAGGCCGGGGCCCGCACTGAGGAGCTGTTTTTT.

There are many counts of this clonotype. V usage is TRBV6-5 and J usage is TRBJ2-6; possible D gene TRBD1, 6 bases. The CDR3 totals 15 residues. Germline lookup yields CDR1 MNHEY and CDR2 SVGAGI. V gave up 10 bases and J gave up 1 base, with 14 bases separating them. DNA of the CDR3: TGTGCCACACACTCTCAGGGGTCTGGGGCCAACGTCCTGACTTTC. Protein product: CATHSQGSGANVLTF.